This record concerns one T cell receptor beta chain sequence. Its antigen is as yet unknown. The gene symbols are mouse symbols. The read is 1 residue too short to cover the CDR3 end, so that end is filled in from the germline J gene. The V and J ends lost 5 bases and 6 bases, in that order; junction bases with no gene match: 2. The germline V gene has CDR1 LGHDT and CDR2 YNNKQL (reference sequence). The CDR3 spans 12 residues. This record comes from a study of tissue T cells after allogeneic stem cell transplantation. Some clones are missing from TCRdb's copy, which holds only in-frame ones; the method was immunoSEQ multiplex PCR. The data hold 20,000 to 25,000 clones, with almost 70% observed a single time. Study-level points and caveats: Tissue-detected TCR repertoire was only partly captured by blood and spleen T cells. This small cohort was clinically heterogeneous, and sampling depth was a limitation. Anatomically similar tissues had similar TCR repertoires within each patient.

The source of this sequence is a female BALB/c mouse in good health. The strain's MHC haplotype is H2-d. The genes are TRBV4 and TRBJ1-1; 8 bases map to TRBD1. What was sequenced was blood. CDR3 loop: CASSDRGPEVFF. The sequenced part of the CDR3 DNA is TGTGCCAGCAGCGACAGGGGTCCAGAAGTCTTC.